This T cell receptor beta chain stems from a study of blood T cell repertoires in COVID-19. This CDR3 contains 18 residues. The germline gives CDR1 SGHNT, CDR2 YYREEE (reference sequence). With V trimmed by 0 bases and J by 2 bases, 9 bases remained unmatched. In the source study's methods: Quantification of nucleated cells was approximated via reference gene primer amplification. Some clones are missing from TCRdb's copy, which holds only in-frame ones; the method was immunoSEQ multiplex PCR. Clone size and V and J calls were adopted from that table, with D and trimming inferred from the DNA. The sample gives 120,000 to 150,000 clones, 70% to 90% of which show up once; 0.95% to 1.5% is in the top ten.

The chain combines TRBV5-4 with TRBJ2-3; 10 bases fit TRBD2. This clonotype was obtained from a woman under 40 with acute COVID-19. The sample comprised PBMCs or T cells enriched from blood (not recorded which). The CDR3 sequence: CASSLAYGTSDYTDTQYF. The CDR3 region has the DNA TGTGCCAGCAGCTTGGCCTACGGGACTAGCGATTACACAGATACGCAGTATTTT.